A single sample gave rise to the 3 T cell receptor beta chains below, sequenced in a study of cytomegalovirus exposure and HLA in healthy donors. With 60 Vbeta and 13 Jbeta primers, the PCR was carried out. Clones were read by immunoSEQ multiplex PCR, and TCRdb kept only the in-frame ones, dropping some. The sample has 150,000 or so clones; around 80% are singletons. The source material was PBMCs. These receptors all stem from a woman aged 18-35 years in good health and CMV-seronegative.

This clone was counted only a few times. This chain connects TRBV12-5 to TRBJ2-2; 14 bases map to TRBD2. The V segment lost 6 bases and the J segment 4 bases; nucleotides outside the gene matches: 4. The CDR3 totals 16 residues. The germline gives CDR1 LGHNT, CDR2 FRNRAP. CDR3 loop: CASGEGLAGGTGELFF. The CDR3 nucleotides read TGTGCTAGTGGGGAAGGACTAGCGGGGGGCACCGGGGAGCTGTTTTTT.

Written as DNA, the CDR3 is TGTGCCAGCAGCAGACAGGGCACAGATACGCAGTATTTT. Translation: CASSRQGTDTQYF. The chain links TRBV2 to TRBJ2-3, with TRBD1 as a possible D gene (6 bases). Germline CDR1 SNHLY, CDR2 FYNNEI. CDR3 length: 13 residues. V shed 6 bases and J shed 1 base, with 8 bases lying between them.

The V call is TRBV2, the J call TRBJ2-2; 7 bases line up with TRBD2. Germline V gene lookup returns CDR1 SNHLY and CDR2 FYNNEI. The CDR3 is made up of 15 amino acids. V lost 2 bases and J lost 3; bases outside the gene matches: 3. Written as DNA, the CDR3 is TGTGCCAGCAGTGAAAGAGGGAGGGACACCGGGGAGCTGTTTTTT. Encoded protein: CASSERGRDTGELFF.